The rows below give T cell receptor beta chains drawn from one sample of a study of shared T cell receptors in the human thymus. Generated by immunoSEQ multiplex PCR, the TCRdb table keeps only in-frame clones and is missing some. The table records some 700,000 clones, 70% to 90% of them present only once. This sample was also put to use in a study of human thymus T cells.

Input material: thymocytes. Source of these receptors: a girl less than two years old with a congenital heart defect. Both conserved end residues are part of each CDR3. D genes are given only for firm matches. Size values are once, few and many counts, or a class for expanded clones, and some rows have none.

d_call j_call v_call cdr3_length clone_size cdr3_nt cdr3_aa
NA TRBJ2-3 TRBV18 15 NA TGTGCCAGCTCACCAAGGGGCGCTAGCACAGATACGCAGTATTTT CASSPRGASTDTQYF
NA TRBJ2-1 TRBV19 14 once TGTGCCAGTAGTATAGGAGCGTCCTACAATGAGCAGTTCTTC CASSIGASYNEQFF
NA TRBJ2-1 TRBV28 15 NA TGTGCCAGCAGTTCCGACAGGCGACGGTACAATGAGCAGTTCTTC CASSSDRRRYNEQFF
NA TRBJ2-1 TRBV5-1 12 NA TGCGCCAGCAGTAGGGACTTCAATGAGCAGTTCTTC CASSRDFNEQFF
TRBD1 TRBJ1-3 TRBV19 18 NA TGTGCCAGTAGCCTTTGTGGGACAGGGGAAATCTCTGGAAACACCATATATTTT CASSLCGTGEISGNTIYF
NA TRBJ1-2 TRBV11-2 16 NA TGTGCCAGCAGCCCCCTCCCCCCGTCGGTAAGGGGTGGCTACACCTTC CASSPLPPSVRGGYTF
TRBD1 TRBJ2-1 TRBV20-1 11 NA TGCAGCGCCCCTCAGGGGACAGGGCAGTTCTTC CSAPQGTGQFF
NA TRBJ1-1 TRBV5-5 16 NA TGTGCCAGCAGCTGGGGGGCGGGGAGGGCGAACACTGAAGCTTTCTTT CASSWGAGRANTEAFF
NA TRBJ2-6 TRBV7-9 18 NA TGTGCCAGCAGTTTAACCAGGGGCCGTTTATCTGGGGCCAACGTCCTGACTTTC CASSLTRGRLSGANVLTF
NA TRBJ1-4 TRBV19 11 NA TGTGCCAGTAAACAGCGGGAAAAACTGTTTTTT CASKQREKLFF
TRBD1 TRBJ1-2 TRBV11-2 16 NA TGTGCCAGCAGCTTAGGACAGGGGGAGAGAGGGCATGGCTACACCTTC CASSLGQGERGHGYTF
NA TRBJ1-2 TRBV7-2 16 once TGTGCCAGCAGCTTAGCGCACGTGACACTTTTCTATGGCTACACCTTC CASSLAHVTLFYGYTF
TRBD1 TRBJ1-4 TRBV11-2 15 NA TGTGCCAGCAGCACCCGGACAGGGAGTAATGAAAAACTGTTTTTT CASSTRTGSNEKLFF
NA TRBJ1-1 TRBV28 16 NA TGTGCCAGCAGCTGCCCAGGGGTTATTAGGAGCACTGAAGCTTTCTTT CASSCPGVIRSTEAFF
NA TRBJ2-2 TRBV10-2 15 once TGCGCCAGCAGTGAGGGGGGGACGAACACCGGGGAGCTGTTTTTT CASSEGGTNTGELFF
NA TRBJ1-4 TRBV13 14 once TGTGCCAGCAGCCGGGGGGGGGCTAATGAAAAACTGTTTTTT CASSRGGANEKLFF
NA TRBJ1-4 TRBV5-1 17 NA TGCGCCAGCAGATTGGGATTCCTTAGACGCGGGAATGAAAAACTGTTTTTT CASRLGFLRRGNEKLFF
NA TRBJ1-3 TRBV28 14 NA TGTGCCAGCAGTGGGGGCAGGGCCGCGAACACCATATATTTT CASSGGRAANTIYF
NA TRBJ1-1 TRBV15 14 NA TGTGCCACCAGCAAACGACAGAGGAACACTGAAGCTTTCTTT CATSKRQRNTEAFF
NA TRBJ1-3 TRBV5-1 16 NA TGCGCCAGCAGCTTGCAGGGAACGTATGCTGGAAACACCATATATTTT CASSLQGTYAGNTIYF
NA TRBJ1-1 TRBV4-1 15 few TGCGCCAGCAGCCACACTTCAACGGTGAACACTGAAGCTTTCTTT CASSHTSTVNTEAFF
NA TRBJ1-2 TRBV6-1 13 NA TGTGCCAGCAGTGAAGCCGGGGTCTATGGCTACACCTTC CASSEAGVYGYTF
NA TRBJ1-5 TRBV7-6 13 few TGTGCCAGCTCTCAGTGGGGCAGCCAGCCCCAGCATTTT CASSQWGSQPQHF
TRBD1 TRBJ1-2 TRBV5-1 17 NA TGCGCCAGCTCCTTTGGGACAGGGAGTGGAGATTCCTATGGCTACACCTTC CASSFGTGSGDSYGYTF
NA TRBJ2-1 TRBV7-6 17 once TGTGCCAGCAGCTTACCGAAGCGGGTGATAGGGAGCAATGAGCAGTTCTTC CASSLPKRVIGSNEQFF
NA TRBJ1-1 TRBV6-6 15 NA TGTGCCAGCAGTTACTCGGAGGCTGCGAACACTGAAGCTTTCTTT CASSYSEAANTEAFF
NA TRBJ1-3 TRBV10-3 13 NA TGTGCCATCAGTCCTTCTTCTGGAAACACCATATATTTT CAISPSSGNTIYF
TRBD2 TRBJ2-5 TRBV7-7 19 NA TGTGCCAGCAGCCGGACTAGCGAAAGAAGTAATATGACCCAAGAGACCCAGTACTTC CASSRTSERSNMTQETQYF
NA TRBJ1-1 TRBV5-1 13 once TGCGCCAGCAGCTCCCGAGGGGGTCCTGAAGCTTTCTTT CASSSRGGPEAFF
TRBD1 TRBJ1-5 TRBV14 16 NA TGTGCCAGCAGCTCGAGCGGGACAGGGTCCAATCAGCCCCAGCATTTT CASSSSGTGSNQPQHF
NA TRBJ1-1 TRBV7-9 13 NA TGTGCCAGCAGCTCACAGGGCGGCACTGAAGCTTTCTTT CASSSQGGTEAFF
NA TRBJ1-2 TRBV30 14 few TGTGCCTGGACCCCCTCGGGGGGGGCGGATGGCTACACCTTC CAWTPSGGADGYTF
NA TRBJ1-3 TRBV29-1 13 NA TGCAGCGTTGGGTCCGGACAGGGAAACACCATATATTTT CSVGSGQGNTIYF
NA TRBJ2-7 TRBV2 11 NA TGTGCCAGCAAAATATCCTACGAGCAGTACTTC CASKISYEQYF
TRBD1 TRBJ2-2 TRBV9 20 NA TGTGCCAGCAGCGTATCGGGACAGGGGGGGATACAGGGAAACGCCGGGGAGCTGTTTTTT CASSVSGQGGIQGNAGELFF
TRBD1 TRBJ1-4 TRBV5-6 16 NA TGTGCCAGCAGCCCAATTAGACAGGGACGAGTTGAAAAACTGTTTTTT CASSPIRQGRVEKLFF
TRBD1 TRBJ1-5 TRBV7-2 16 NA TGTGCCAGCAGCGCGGACAGGGGGCGAAGCAATCAGCCCCAGCATTTT CASSADRGRSNQPQHF
TRBD1 TRBJ1-1 TRBV6-5 15 NA TGTGCCAGCAGTCCCTGGACAGGGTGTAGCACTGAAGCTTTCTTT CASSPWTGCSTEAFF
NA TRBJ1-5 TRBV5-5 17 NA TGTGCCAGCAGCTTGGCCGGTCCCTGGGCCCTTAATCAGCCCCAGCATTTT CASSLAGPWALNQPQHF
NA TRBJ1-3 TRBV6-1 15 NA TGTGCCAGCAGTGAAGGCAGGGAATTAGGAAACACCATATATTTT CASSEGRELGNTIYF
NA TRBJ2-6 TRBV28 19 NA TGTGCCAGCAGTCCGGGGGACAGCACTAGAATCTCTGGGGCCAACGTCCTGACTTTC CASSPGDSTRISGANVLTF
NA TRBJ2-1 TRBV29-1 16 NA TGCAGCACCGTAGCGTTAGCACCTAGCTCCTACAATGAGCAGTTCTTC CSTVALAPSSYNEQFF
TRBD1 TRBJ2-7 TRBV14 19 NA TGTGCCAGCAGCCAAGGCAAAGGTTGTAGGACAGGGGGCCCCTACGAGCAGTACTTC CASSQGKGCRTGGPYEQYF
TRBD1 TRBJ1-5 TRBV5-6 13 NA TGTGCCAGCAGCTTAAGGGACAGGGGGGCCCAGCATTTT CASSLRDRGAQHF
NA TRBJ2-1 TRBV6-4 13 NA TGTGCCAGCAGTCGAACGGGCTACAATGAGCAGTTCTTC CASSRTGYNEQFF